Sequencing of this TCR beta chain was carried out in a study of control samples from healthy donors and cancer patients. Method: immunoSEQ multiplex PCR; TCRdb's copy keeps in-frame clones and lacks some. The sample yields 150,000 or so clones, 70% to 90% seen once. The germline CDR1 and CDR2 sequences are LNHNV and YYDKDF (reference sequence). V was shortened by 0 bases and J by 6 bases, with 11 bases between the two germline ends. This CDR3 has 15 amino acids. The V and J genes are TRBV15 and TRBJ1-4; maybe TRBD1 (5 bases). The sample comprised blood. This TCR was recovered from a man aged 18 to 35 in good health. The CDR3 spells CATSRDRGTYEKLFF. The DNA of the CDR3 is TGTGCCACCAGCAGAGATCGAGGGACCTATGAAAAACTGTTTTTT.